Shown below are 9 T cell receptor beta chains from a single sample sequenced in a study of cytomegalovirus exposure and HLA in healthy donors. Here immunoSEQ multiplex PCR was the method, and the copy in TCRdb shows in-frame clones only, minus some. Of about 64,000 clones in the sample, 95% were seen once. The source material was PBMCs. The receptor source for this set is a woman younger than 30 in good health and CMV-seropositive.

Written as DNA, the CDR3 is TGTGCCAGCAGTTACTCCTCGGGACAGGGAAACACTGAAGCTTTCTTT. This sequence encodes CASSYSSGQGNTEAFF. This chain connects TRBV6-6 to TRBJ1-1; 9 bases are a match to TRBD1. CDR3 length: 16 residues. Germline lookup yields CDR1 MNHNY and CDR2 SVGAGI (reference sequence). V shed 0 bases and J 2 bases; nucleotides not matched to a gene: 4.

V gene TRBV6-8 combines with J gene TRBJ2-7, with 10 bases lining up with TRBD1. Trimming cost V 4 bases and J 4 bases; bases outside gene matches: 7. Germline CDR1 reads MNHGY; CDR2 reads SAAAGT. The CDR3 totals 15 residues. The DNA of the CDR3 is TGTGCCAGCAGTTTCGACAGGGGGCCGCCATACGAGCAGTACTTC. As protein: CASSFDRGPPYEQYF.

In DNA form, the CDR3 reads TGCGCCAGCAGCTTGGATCTAGCGCTCTCTGGGGCCAACGTCCTGACTTTC. It codes for CASSLDLALSGANVLTF. The V and J genes are TRBV5-1 and TRBJ2-6; D might be TRBD2 (6 bases). Deletions cut 0 bases from V and 0 bases from J, with 10 bases between. Germline-derived CDR1 and CDR2 are SGHRS and YFSETQ. The CDR3 spans 17 residues.

The V gene is TRBV28, the J gene TRBJ2-7; 8 bases are shared with TRBD1. From germline, CDR1 is MDHEN and CDR2 SYDVKM. The CDR3 has 13 residues. J lost 4 bases, V lost 5 bases, and 4 bases had no gene match. CDR3 nucleotide sequence: TGTGCCAGCAGTGAAAACAGGGGGTACGAGCAGTACTTC. This gives the protein CASSENRGYEQYF.

The rearrangement uses TRBV30 and TRBJ1-1, with D perhaps TRBD1 (6 bases). CDR1 GTSNPN and CDR2 SVGIG come from the germline V gene (reference sequence). CDR3 length equals 11 residues. Trimming removed 0 bases from V and 7 bases from J, with 6 bases in between. The CDR3 DNA reads as TGTGCCTGGAGTGTAGGGGGTGAAGCTTTCTTT. It encodes CAWSVGGEAFF.

The gene calls are TRBV5-4 and TRBJ2-7; a weak D match, TRBD2 (5 bases). This CDR3 has 15 amino acids. The germline V gene encodes CDR1 SGHNT and CDR2 YYREEE (reference sequence). V was cut by 3 bases and J by 2 bases, with 15 bases left in between. The CDR3 sequence is CASSSPGLYPYEQYF. The CDR3 nucleotides are TGTGCCAGCAGCTCGCCGGGATTGTATCCCTACGAGCAGTACTTC.

The chain couples TRBV9 to TRBJ1-6; a possible D gene is TRBD1 (5 bases). The V end lost 3 bases, the J end lost 14 bases, and 15 bases lay between the germline ends. In germline, CDR1 is SGDLS, CDR2 YYNGEE. This CDR3 comprises 13 residues. DNA for the CDR3: TGTGCCAGCAGCGCGGGACCGGGGGGGACCCTCCACTTT. This sequence encodes CASSAGPGGTLHF.

The chain recombines TRBV5-5 with TRBJ2-7; 12 bases match TRBD2. Germline values: CDR1 SGHKS, CDR2 YYEKEE (reference sequence). J gave up 3 bases and V 3 bases, and 7 bases lay outside the gene matches. The CDR3 spans 16 residues. As DNA, the CDR3 is TGTGCCAGCAGCTCCTTCTGGACTAGCGGGGTCTACGAGCAGTACTTC. This translates into CASSSFWTSGVYEQYF.

For the CDR3, the DNA is TGTGCCAGCAGCACTGCCGGGACTAGCGGGTACAATGAGCAGTTCTTC. It specifies CASSTAGTSGYNEQFF. V gene TRBV21-1 combines with J gene TRBJ2-1; TRBD2 is the table's D call and was not checked against the DNA. TRBV21-1 is a documented pseudogene. The CDR3 length is 16 residues.